The T cell receptor beta chain described here comes from a study of shared clonotypes between healthy human individuals. Tens of thousands of T cell genomes (around 190 ng DNA) went into each sorted-subset replicate. Sequenced by immunoSEQ multiplex PCR; TCRdb stores in-frame clones only, minus some. The data contain hundreds of thousands of clones, about 91% of them singletons. With regard to this clone: Its target is unknown.

Study observations and caveats: Naive subsets generally had larger estimated richness than memory subsets. Generation of non-shared clonotypes was less probable than generation of clonotypes shared by all four donors. Investigators expected sequencing depth to affect clonotype sharing among donors.

The CDR3 spans 15 residues. The ends were cut back, 0 bases at V and 0 bases at J, with 9 bases in the middle. From germline, CDR1 is SGHTS and CDR2 YDEGEE. CD45RO-negative cells were positively selected for CCR7, leaving out terminally differentiated effector memory CD45RA+ cells. J is TRBJ1-1 and V is TRBV5-8, with D uncertain. The receptor was isolated from a man younger than 45 in good health. Sequenced sample: naive CD8+ T cells sorted from blood. The CDR3 spells CASSLVRSMNTEAFF. As DNA, the CDR3 is TGTGCCAGCAGCTTGGTCAGATCTATGAACACTGAAGCTTTCTTT.